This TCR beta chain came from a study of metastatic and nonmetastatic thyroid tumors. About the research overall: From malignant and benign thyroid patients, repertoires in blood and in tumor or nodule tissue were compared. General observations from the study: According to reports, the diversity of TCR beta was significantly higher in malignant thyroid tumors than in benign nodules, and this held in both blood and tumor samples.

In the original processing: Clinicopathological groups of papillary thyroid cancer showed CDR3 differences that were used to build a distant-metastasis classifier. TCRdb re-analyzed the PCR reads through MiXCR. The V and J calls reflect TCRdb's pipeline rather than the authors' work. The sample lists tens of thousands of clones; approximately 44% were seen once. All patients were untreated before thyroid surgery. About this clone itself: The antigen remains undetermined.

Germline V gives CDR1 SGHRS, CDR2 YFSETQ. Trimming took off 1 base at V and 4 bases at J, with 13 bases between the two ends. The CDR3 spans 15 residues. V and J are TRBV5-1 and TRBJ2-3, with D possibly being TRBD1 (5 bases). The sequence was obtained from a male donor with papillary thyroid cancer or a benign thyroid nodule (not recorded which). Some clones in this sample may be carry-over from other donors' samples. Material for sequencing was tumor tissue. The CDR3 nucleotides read TGCGCCAGCAGCTTGAGGGGTTCGAGAGCAGATACGCAGTATTTT. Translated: CASSLRGSRADTQYF.